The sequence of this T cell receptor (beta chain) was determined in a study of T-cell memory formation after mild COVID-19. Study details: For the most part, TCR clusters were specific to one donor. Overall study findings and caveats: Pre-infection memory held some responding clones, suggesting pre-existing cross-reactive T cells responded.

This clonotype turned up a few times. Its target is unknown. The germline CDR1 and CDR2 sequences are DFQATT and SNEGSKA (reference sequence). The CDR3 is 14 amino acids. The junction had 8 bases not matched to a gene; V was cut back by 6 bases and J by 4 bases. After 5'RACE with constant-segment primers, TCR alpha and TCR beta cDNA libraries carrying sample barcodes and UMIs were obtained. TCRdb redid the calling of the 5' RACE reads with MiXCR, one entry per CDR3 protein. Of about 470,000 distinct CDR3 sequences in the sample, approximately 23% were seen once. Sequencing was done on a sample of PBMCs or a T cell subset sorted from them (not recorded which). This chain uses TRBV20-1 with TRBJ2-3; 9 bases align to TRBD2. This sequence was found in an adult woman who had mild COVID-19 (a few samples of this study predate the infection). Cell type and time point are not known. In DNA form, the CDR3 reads TGCAGTGCACGGCGGGGGGGCGGTGCAGATACGCAGTATTTT. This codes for CSARRGGGADTQYF.